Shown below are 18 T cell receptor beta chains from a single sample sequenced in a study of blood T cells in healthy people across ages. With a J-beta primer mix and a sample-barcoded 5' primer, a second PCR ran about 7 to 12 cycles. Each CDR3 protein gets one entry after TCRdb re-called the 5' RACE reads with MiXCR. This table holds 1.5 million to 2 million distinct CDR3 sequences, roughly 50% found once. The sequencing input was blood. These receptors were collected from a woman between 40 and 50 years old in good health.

CDR3: CSARATFRTGTRSYEQYF. The CDR3 nucleotides are TGCAGTGCTAGAGCCACGTTTAGAACGGGAACTCGCTCCTACGAGCAGTACTTC. This chain uses TRBV20-1 with TRBJ2-7, with a possible D match to TRBD2 (5 bases). Trimming took 1 base from V and 0 from J, leaving 22 bases between them. Germline CDR1 is DFQATT and CDR2 is SNEGSKA (reference sequence). The CDR3 has 18 residues.

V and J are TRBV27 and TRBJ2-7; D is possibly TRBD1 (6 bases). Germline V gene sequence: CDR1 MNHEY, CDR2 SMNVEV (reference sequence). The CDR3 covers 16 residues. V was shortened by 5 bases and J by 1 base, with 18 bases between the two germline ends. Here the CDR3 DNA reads TGTGCCAGCAGTCGCATCAGGGGAAGTTCGTCCTACGAGCAGTACTTC. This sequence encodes CASSRIRGSSSYEQYF.

CDR3 coding DNA: TGCGCCAGCAGCCAGGGACTAGCGGGAGGCGCCTACAATGAGCAGTACTTC. It specifies CASSQGLAGGAYNEQYF. The J gene is TRBJ2-7, the V gene TRBV5-1; 15 bases fit TRBD2. CDR1 and CDR2 from the germline V gene are SGHRS and YFSETQ. The J segment lost 7 bases and the V segment lost 4 bases, leaving 12 bases of the junction unmatched. This CDR3 is built from 17 residues.

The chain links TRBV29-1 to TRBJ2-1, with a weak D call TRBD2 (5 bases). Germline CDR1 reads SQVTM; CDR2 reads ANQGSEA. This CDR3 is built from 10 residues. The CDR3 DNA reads TGCAACGAGCGGAACAATGAGCAGTTCTTC. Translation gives CNERNNEQFF.

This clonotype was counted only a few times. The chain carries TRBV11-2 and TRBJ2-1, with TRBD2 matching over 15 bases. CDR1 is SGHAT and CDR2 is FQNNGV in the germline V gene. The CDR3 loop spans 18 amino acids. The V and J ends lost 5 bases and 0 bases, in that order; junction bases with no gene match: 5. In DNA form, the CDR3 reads TGTGCCAGCAGCAACGGACTAGCGGGGGGGCCCTCCTACAATGAGCAGTTCTTC. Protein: CASSNGLAGGPSYNEQFF.

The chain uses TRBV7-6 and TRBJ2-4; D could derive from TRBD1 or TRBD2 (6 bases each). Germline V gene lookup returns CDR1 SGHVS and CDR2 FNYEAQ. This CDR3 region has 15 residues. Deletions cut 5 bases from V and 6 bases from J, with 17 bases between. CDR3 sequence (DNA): TGTGCCAGCAGCCCCGACAGAGGGGGGAGAAACATTCAGTACTTC. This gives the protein CASSPDRGGRNIQYF.

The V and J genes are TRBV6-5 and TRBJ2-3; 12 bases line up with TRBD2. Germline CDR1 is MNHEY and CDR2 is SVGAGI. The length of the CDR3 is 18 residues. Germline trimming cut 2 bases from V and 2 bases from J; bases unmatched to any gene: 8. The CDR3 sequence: CASSYQRTSGGITDTQYF. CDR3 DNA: TGTGCCAGCAGTTACCAAAGAACTAGCGGGGGGATCACAGATACGCAGTATTTT.

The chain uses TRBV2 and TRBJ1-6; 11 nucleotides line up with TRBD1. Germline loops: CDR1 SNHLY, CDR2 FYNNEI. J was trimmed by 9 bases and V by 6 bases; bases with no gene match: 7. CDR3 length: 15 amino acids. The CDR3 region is CASRSRGQGVSPLHF. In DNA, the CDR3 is TGTGCCAGCAGGTCGAGGGGACAGGGGGTTTCACCCCTCCACTTT.

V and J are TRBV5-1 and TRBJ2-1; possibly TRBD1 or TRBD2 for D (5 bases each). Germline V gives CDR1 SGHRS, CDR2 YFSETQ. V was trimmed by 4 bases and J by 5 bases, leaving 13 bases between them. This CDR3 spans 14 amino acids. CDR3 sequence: CASSMGRSDNEQFF. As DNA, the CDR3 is TGCGCCAGCAGCATGGGACGGAGCGACAATGAGCAGTTCTTC. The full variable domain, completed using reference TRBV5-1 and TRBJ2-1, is KAGVTQTPRYLIKTRGQQVTLSCSPISGHRSVSWYQQTPGQGLQFLFEYFSETQRNKGNFPGRFSGRQFSNSRSEMNVSTLELGDSALYLCASSMGRSDNEQFFGPGTRLTVL.

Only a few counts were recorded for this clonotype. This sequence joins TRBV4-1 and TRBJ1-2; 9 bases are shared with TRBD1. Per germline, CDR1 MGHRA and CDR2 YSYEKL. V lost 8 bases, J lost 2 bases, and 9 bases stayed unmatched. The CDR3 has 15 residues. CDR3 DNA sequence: TGCGCCAGCTCTATCGGGACAGGGTGGAACTATGGCTACACCTTC. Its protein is CASSIGTGWNYGYTF.

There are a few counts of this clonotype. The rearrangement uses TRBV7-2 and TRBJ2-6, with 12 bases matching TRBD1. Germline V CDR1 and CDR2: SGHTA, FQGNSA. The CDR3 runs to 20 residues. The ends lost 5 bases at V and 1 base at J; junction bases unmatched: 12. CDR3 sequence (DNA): TGTGCCAGCAGCCGTACCCCGGGACAGGGGGCGCTTTCTGGGGCCAACGTCCTGACTTTC. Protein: CASSRTPGQGALSGANVLTF.

CDR3 region: CSASQGAGNEQFF. The CDR3 DNA sequence: TGCAGTGCTTCACAGGGAGCGGGCAATGAGCAGTTCTTC. This chain uses TRBV20-1 with TRBJ2-1; D is perhaps TRBD1 or TRBD2 (6 bases each). There are 13 residues in the CDR3. CDR1 and CDR2 from the germline V gene are DFQATT and SNEGSKA (reference sequence). The V and J ends lost 5 bases and 6 bases respectively, with 14 bases between them.

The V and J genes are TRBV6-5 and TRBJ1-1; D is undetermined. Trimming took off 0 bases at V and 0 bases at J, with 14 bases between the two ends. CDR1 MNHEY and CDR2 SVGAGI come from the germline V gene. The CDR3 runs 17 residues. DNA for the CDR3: TGTGCCAGCAGTTACTCGATGTCTAAATTAATGAACACTGAAGCTTTCTTT. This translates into CASSYSMSKLMNTEAFF.

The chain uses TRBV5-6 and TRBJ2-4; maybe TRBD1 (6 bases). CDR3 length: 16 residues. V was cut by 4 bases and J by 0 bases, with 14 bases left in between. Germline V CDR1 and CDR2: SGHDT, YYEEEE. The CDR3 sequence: CASSKDSLLAKNIQYF. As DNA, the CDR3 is TGTGCCAGCAGCAAGGACAGCCTTTTAGCCAAAAACATTCAGTACTTC. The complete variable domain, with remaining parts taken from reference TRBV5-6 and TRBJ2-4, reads DAGVTQSPTHLIKTRGQQVTLRCSPKSGHDTVSWYQQALGQGPQFIFQYYEEEERQRGNFPDRFSGHQFPNYSSELNVNALLLGDSALYLCASSKDSLLAKNIQYFGAGTRLSVL.

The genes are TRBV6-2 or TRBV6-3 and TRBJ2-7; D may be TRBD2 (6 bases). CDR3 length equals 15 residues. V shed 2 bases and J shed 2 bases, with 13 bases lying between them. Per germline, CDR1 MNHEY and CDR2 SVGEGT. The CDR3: CASSYRRDGPYEQYF. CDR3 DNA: TGTGCCAGCAGTTACCGGAGGGACGGACCCTACGAGCAGTACTTC.

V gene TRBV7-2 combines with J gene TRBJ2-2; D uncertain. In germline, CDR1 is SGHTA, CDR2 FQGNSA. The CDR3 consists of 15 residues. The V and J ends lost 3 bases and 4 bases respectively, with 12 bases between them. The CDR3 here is CASSFSSLGTGELFF. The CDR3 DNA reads TGTGCCAGCAGCTTTAGCAGTTTGGGCACCGGGGAGCTGTTTTTT.

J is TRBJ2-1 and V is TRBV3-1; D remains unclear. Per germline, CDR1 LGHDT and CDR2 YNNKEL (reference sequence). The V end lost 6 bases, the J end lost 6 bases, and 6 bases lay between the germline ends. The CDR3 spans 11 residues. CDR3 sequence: CASRQVNEQFF. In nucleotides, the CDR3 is TGTGCCAGCAGGCAGGTCAATGAGCAGTTCTTC.

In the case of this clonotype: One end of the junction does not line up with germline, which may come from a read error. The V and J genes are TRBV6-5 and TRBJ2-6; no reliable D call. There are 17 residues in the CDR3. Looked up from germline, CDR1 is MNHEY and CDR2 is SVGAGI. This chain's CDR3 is CASSYSVGLSGANVLTF. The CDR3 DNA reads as TGTGCCAGCAGCTACTCGGTTGGCCTCTCTGGGGCCAACGTCCTGACTTTC.